The 28 T cell receptor beta chains given below trace back to one sample, sequenced in a study of blood T cell repertoires in COVID-19. TCRdb's table, derived via immunoSEQ multiplex PCR, lists solely in-frame clones and lacks some. The sample carries just over 150,000 clones, roughly 90% recorded once. The sample taken for sequencing was PBMCs or T cells enriched from blood (not recorded which). These receptors were collected from a woman in her fifties or sixties who had recovered from COVID-19.

The chain combines TRBV6-5 with TRBJ1-2, with a possible D match to TRBD1 (6 bases). There are 12 residues in the CDR3. V gave up 6 bases and J gave up 8 bases, with 13 bases separating them. Germline CDR1 and CDR2: MNHEY and SVGAGI. CDR3 sequence (DNA): TGTGCCAGCAGCCTGACAGGCCACGGCTACACCTTC. Amino acids: CASSLTGHGYTF.

This clone appeared once. The genes are TRBV2 and TRBJ2-2; TRBD2 aligns across 8 bases. Germline V gives CDR1 SNHLY, CDR2 FYNNEI. With V trimmed by 4 bases and J by 3 bases, 4 bases remained unmatched. This CDR3 region has 15 residues. In nucleotides, the CDR3 is TGTGCCAGCAGTGGCAGCGGGGGATACACCGGGGAGCTGTTTTTT. This codes for CASSGSGGYTGELFF.

The gene calls are TRBV11-3 and TRBJ2-7, with TRBD2 matching 8 bases. Per germline, CDR1 SGHNT and CDR2 YENEEA. The ends lost 2 bases at V and 0 bases at J; junction bases unmatched: 12. The CDR3 is 18 residues long. As DNA, the CDR3 is TGTGCCAGCAGCTTACCCACCCGGGGGGGTTTTAGCTCCTACGAGCAGTACTTC. This translates into CASSLPTRGGFSSYEQYF.

In DNA, the CDR3 is TGTGCCAGCAGTGCCCACCAACTAGCGTGGGAGCAGTACTTC. It is translated as CASSAHQLAWEQYF. This chain uses TRBV6-2 or TRBV6-3 with TRBJ2-7; 7 bases are shared with TRBD2. The CDR3 consists of 14 residues. Germline trimming cut 5 bases from V and 7 bases from J; bases unmatched to any gene: 11. Germline CDR1 is MNHEY and CDR2 is SVGEGT.

The chain couples TRBV2 to TRBJ2-5; 12 bases are shared with TRBD1. The V and J ends lost 5 bases and 4 bases, in that order; junction bases with no gene match: 5. The germline V gene encodes CDR1 SNHLY and CDR2 FYNNEI. The CDR3 has 15 amino acids. This chain's CDR3 is CASSPGTGGAETQYF. CDR3 nucleotide sequence: TGTGCCAGCAGTCCCGGGACAGGGGGCGCAGAGACCCAGTACTTC.

CDR3: CASSLTSGVSGELFF. Here the CDR3 DNA reads TGTGCCAGCAGCTTAACTAGCGGGGTTTCCGGGGAGCTGTTTTTT. The V gene is TRBV5-4, the J gene TRBJ2-2, with TRBD2 identical over 10 bases. Germline lookup yields CDR1 SGHNT and CDR2 YYREEE (reference sequence). The CDR3 has 15 residues. V lost 2 bases and J lost 6; bases outside the gene matches: 4.

The chain couples TRBV19 to TRBJ1-1, with a possible D match to TRBD1 (5 bases). V was pared by 0 bases and J by 6 bases, with 11 bases between. The germline V gene encodes CDR1 LNHDA and CDR2 SQIVND (reference sequence). This CDR3 comprises 14 residues. CDR3 DNA: TGTGCCAGTAGTATAGACAGGGTGGGCCCTGAAGCTTTCTTT. Residues: CASSIDRVGPEAFF.

V is TRBV19 and J is TRBJ2-3, with TRBD2 matching over 7 bases. CDR1 and CDR2 from the germline V gene are LNHDA and SQIVND (reference sequence). V shed 3 bases, J shed 0 bases, and the junction held 9 bases outside the gene matches. CDR3 length equals 17 residues. DNA for the CDR3: TGTGCCAGTAGTATCTATGCCGGGACTATAAGCACAGATACGCAGTATTTT. It is translated as CASSIYAGTISTDTQYF.

This clone has a single count. The V and J genes are TRBV12-3 or TRBV12-4 and TRBJ1-2, with D possibly TRBD1 on 6 matching bases. The CDR3 extends over 12 amino acids. The germline V and J ends were trimmed by 4 bases and 8 bases, with 11 bases remaining between them. The CDR3 is CASSSGASGYTF. CDR3 sequence (DNA): TGTGCCAGCAGTTCAGGGGCCTCGGGCTACACCTTC.

The genes are TRBV7-3 and TRBJ1-6; the D gene is possibly TRBD1 (5 bases). The CDR3 is made up of 15 amino acids. Germline V lookup: CDR1 SGHTA, CDR2 FQGTGA. V was cut by 0 bases and J by 12 bases, with 15 bases left in between. Here the CDR3 reads CASSLTGGKKEPLHF. The CDR3 DNA reads TGTGCCAGCAGCTTAACGGGGGGAAAGAAAGAACCCCTCCACTTT.

This sequence joins TRBV27 and TRBJ2-2; TRBD2 agrees at 9 bases. Germline assignment: CDR1 MNHEY and CDR2 SMNVEV (reference sequence). V shed 5 bases, J shed 5 bases, and the junction held 6 bases outside the gene matches. The CDR3 extends over 15 amino acids. The CDR3 reads CASSTAGGRTGELFF. The CDR3 nucleotides are TGTGCCAGCAGTACGGCGGGGGGGCGTACCGGGGAGCTGTTTTTT.

The table lists this clone with a few counts. This rearrangement joins TRBV5-5 to TRBJ2-2; TRBD1 agrees at 10 bases. Germline V gene lookup returns CDR1 SGHKS and CDR2 YYEKEE (reference sequence). V trimming: 3 bases; J trimming: 4 bases; junction bases outside the gene matches: 6. The CDR3 is made up of 16 amino acids. CDR3 amino acids: CASSSTGGAGTGELFF. The CDR3 coding sequence is TGTGCCAGCAGCTCGACAGGGGGCGCAGGCACCGGGGAGCTGTTTTTT.

V usage is TRBV7-2 and J usage is TRBJ1-1; possibly TRBD1 for D (6 bases). CDR1 is SGHTA, CDR2 FQGNSA, per germline. This CDR3 has 16 residues. Trimming removed 5 bases from V and 1 base from J, with 17 bases in between. The CDR3 protein is CASSRPGQGQNTEAFF. CDR3 DNA: TGTGCCAGCAGCCGTCCGGGACAAGGGCAGAACACTGAAGCTTTCTTT.

The chain combines TRBV11-2 with TRBJ2-7, with 10 nucleotides matching TRBD1. V shed 5 bases and J 3 bases; nucleotides not matched to a gene: 7. Germline CDR1 is SGHAT and CDR2 is FQNNGV. The CDR3 totals 15 residues. The CDR3, as DNA: TGTGCCAGCAGCGAAGCCGGGACAGGGGTCTACGAGCAGTACTTC. Its translation: CASSEAGTGVYEQYF.

The chain has TRBV5-4 and TRBJ1-2; D perhaps matches TRBD1 (6 bases). This CDR3 region has 15 residues. Germline lookup yields CDR1 SGHNT and CDR2 YYREEE (reference sequence). V lost 1 base to trimming and J lost 7 bases, with 17 bases between them. The CDR3 loop reads CASSLPGQGKRGYTF. CDR3 nucleotides: TGTGCCAGCAGCTTGCCCGGTCAGGGGAAGCGTGGCTACACCTTC.

V is TRBV4-3 and J is TRBJ2-7; the D gene is possibly TRBD2 (6 bases). Germline CDR1 reads LGHNA; CDR2 reads YSLEER. The CDR3 loop spans 13 amino acids. V was pared by 0 bases and J by 7 bases, with 10 bases between. CDR3 nucleotides: TGCGCCAGCAGCCAAGATTTCGGGGGTGAGCAGTACTTC. It translates to CASSQDFGGEQYF.

The chain combines TRBV7-3 with TRBJ1-2, with 7 bases identical to TRBD1. J was trimmed by 4 bases and V by 5 bases; bases with no gene match: 4. This CDR3 has 13 residues. Germline V CDR1 and CDR2: SGHTA, FQGTGA. The CDR3 region is CASSQGGGYGYTF. The CDR3 bases are TGTGCCAGCAGCCAAGGGGGCGGCTATGGCTACACCTTC.

The sample holds one count of this clone. V is TRBV7-9 and J is TRBJ1-1; D perhaps matches TRBD1 (6 bases). The CDR3 is 15 residues long. CDR1 and CDR2 from the germline V gene are SEHNR and FQNEAQ (reference sequence). The ends were cut back, 6 bases at V and 4 bases at J, with 18 bases in the middle. The CDR3 DNA reads TGTGCCAGCAGGCCTAAAGACAGGATAGCCACTGAAGCTTTCTTT. This encodes CASRPKDRIATEAFF.

The chain carries TRBV19 and TRBJ1-1, with TRBD1 identical over 9 bases. CDR3 length equals 16 residues. The V and J ends lost 4 bases and 5 bases, in that order; junction bases with no gene match: 11. The V gene's germline CDR1 is LNHDA and CDR2 SQIVND (reference sequence). The CDR3 region is CASSKIGQGRGTEAFF. CDR3 DNA sequence: TGTGCCAGTAGTAAGATCGGACAGGGGAGAGGAACTGAAGCTTTCTTT.

The table lists this clone with a few counts. The CDR3 spells CASSLAPGGSQPQHF. The CDR3 bases are TGTGCCAGCAGCTTAGCGCCGGGGGGGAGTCAGCCCCAGCATTTT. The J gene is TRBJ1-5, the V gene TRBV7-2, with D perhaps matching TRBD1 (5 bases). Germline CDR1 SGHTA, CDR2 FQGNSA. Trimming removed 0 bases from V and 6 bases from J, with 12 bases in between. The CDR3 totals 15 residues.

The V and J genes are TRBV6-2 or TRBV6-3 and TRBJ1-1; D call uncertain. V lost 2 bases to trimming and J lost 0 bases, with 13 bases between them. This CDR3 has 16 residues. CDR1 and CDR2 (germline): MNHEY, SVGEGT. DNA for the CDR3: TGTGCCAGCAGTTACCGTGCGGGCGGAATGAACACTGAAGCTTTCTTT. The encoded protein is CASSYRAGGMNTEAFF.

This chain connects TRBV19 to TRBJ1-1, with D unclear. Per germline, CDR1 LNHDA and CDR2 SQIVND (reference sequence). V was trimmed by 4 bases and J by 6 bases, leaving 21 bases between them. This CDR3 region has 16 residues. The CDR3 DNA reads TGTGCCAGTAGTAGATTTACGACGGGAACTACTTCTGAAGCTTTCTTT. This codes for CASSRFTTGTTSEAFF.

The chain combines TRBV5-1 with TRBJ2-3; tentative D call: TRBD2 (6 bases). Per the germline V gene, CDR1 is SGHRS and CDR2 is YFSETQ. V lost 4 bases to trimming and J lost 1 base, with 10 bases between them. The CDR3 loop spans 14 amino acids. In DNA, the CDR3 is TGCGCCAGCAGCACCGGGACTCGCACAGATACGCAGTATTTT. Encoded protein: CASSTGTRTDTQYF.

This chain links TRBV6-5 with TRBJ1-1; D gene unclear. CDR3 length: 14 residues. The germline V and J ends were trimmed by 3 bases and 0 bases, with 8 bases remaining between them. CDR1 MNHEY and CDR2 SVGAGI come from the germline V gene. In DNA form, the CDR3 reads TGTGCCAGCAGTTATATAAGCTTGAACACTGAAGCTTTCTTT. It codes for CASSYISLNTEAFF.

The V and J genes are TRBV19 and TRBJ1-6; no definite D call. The V end lost 3 bases, the J end lost 9 bases, and 15 bases lay between the germline ends. Germline values: CDR1 LNHDA, CDR2 SQIVND (reference sequence). The CDR3 spans 15 residues. CDR3 region: CASSIEGFEASPLHF. CDR3 in DNA: TGTGCCAGTAGTATCGAGGGCTTCGAGGCTTCACCCCTCCACTTT.

As regards this clone: The junction and the germline gene differ at one end; a read error may be behind it. The rearrangement uses TRBV18 and TRBJ2-3; possibly TRBD1 for D (6 bases). Germline V gene lookup returns CDR1 KGHSH and CDR2 LQKENI. CDR3 length: 16 residues. The CDR3 sequence: CVSSPRTGRSTDTQYF. CDR3 nucleotide sequence: TGTGTCAGCTCACCCCGTACAGGGCGAAGCACAGATACGCAGTATTTT.

The rearrangement joins TRBV5-1 to TRBJ1-4; no clear D. This CDR3 comprises 12 residues. Germline lookup yields CDR1 SGHRS and CDR2 YFSETQ. The V end was cut by 4 bases, the J end by 8 bases, with 9 bases between. DNA of the CDR3: TGCGCCAGCAGCCGCGAGTGGGAAAAACTGTTTTTT. It is translated as CASSREWEKLFF.

The V gene is TRBV7-3, the J gene TRBJ1-2, with D perhaps matching TRBD1 (5 bases). Trimming took off 2 bases at V and 4 bases at J, with 14 bases between the two ends. The CDR3 loop spans 15 amino acids. The germline V gene has CDR1 SGHTA and CDR2 FQGTGA. CDR3 DNA sequence: TGTGCCAGCAGCTTAGACACAGGCCTACCCTATGGCTACACCTTC. It specifies CASSLDTGLPYGYTF.